This is a list of T cell receptor beta chains from one sample in a study of cytomegalovirus exposure and HLA in healthy donors. Generated by immunoSEQ multiplex PCR, the TCRdb table keeps only in-frame clones and is missing some. The repertoire holds some 150,000 clones, with roughly 10% as singletons. The sequencing sample was made of PBMCs. The receptors derive from a male donor in good health and CMV-seronegative. Both conserved end residues are part of each CDR3. A D gene is named only where the DNA matches it firmly. The size field is filled for only some rows; it gives once, few, many or a size class.

D: -; size: few; J: TRBJ2-2; V: TRBV7-2; CDR3: CASSFSGGLTGELFF; DNA: TGTGCCAGCAGCTTTTCGGGGGGCCTCACCGGGGAGCTGTTTTTT
D: TRBD1; size: few; J: TRBJ1-1; V: TRBV7-9; CDR3: CASIAGTGATEAFF; DNA: TGTGCCAGCATCGCGGGGACAGGGGCCACTGAAGCTTTCTTT
D: -; size: -; J: TRBJ2-7; V: TRBV7-3; CDR3: CASSLTAGLEQYF; DNA: TGTGCCAGCAGCTTAACGGCGGGACTTGAGCAGTACTTC
D: TRBD1; size: -; J: TRBJ2-5; V: TRBV5-8; CDR3: CASSSLQGATETQYF; DNA: TGTGCCAGCAGCTCATTACAGGGGGCTACGGAGACCCAGTACTTC
D: -; size: few; J: TRBJ2-7; V: TRBV15; CDR3: CATSRDFSYEQYF; DNA: TGTGCCACCAGCAGGGACTTTTCCTACGAGCAGTACTTC
D: -; size: few; J: TRBJ2-1; V: TRBV29-1; CDR3: CSVFAVTYNEQFF; DNA: TGCAGCGTGTTTGCGGTAACCTACAATGAGCAGTTCTTC
D: -; size: -; J: TRBJ1-2; V: TRBV28; CDR3: CASSQIGYTF; DNA: TGTGCCAGCAGCCAAATTGGCTACACCTTC
D: -; size: -; J: TRBJ2-7; V: TRBV18; CDR3: CATRPGQNYEQYF; DNA: TGTGCCACCCGACCGGGACAAAACTACGAGCAGTACTTC
D: TRBD1; size: -; J: TRBJ1-2; V: TRBV5-1; CDR3: CASSLGSGGRDYGYTF; DNA: TGCGCCAGCAGCTTGGGCTCAGGGGGACGGGACTATGGCTACACCTTC
D: -; size: few; J: TRBJ1-2; V: TRBV14; CDR3: CASSQEPGLANYGYTF; DNA: TGTGCCAGCAGCCAAGAACCGGGATTGGCCAACTATGGCTACACCTTC
D: -; size: -; J: TRBJ2-3; V: TRBV7-8; CDR3: CASSLADRSDTQYF; DNA: TGTGCCAGCAGCTTAGCTGACAGATCAGATACGCAGTATTTT
D: -; size: -; J: TRBJ2-7; V: TRBV28; CDR3: CASRPPEGGKYEQYF; DNA: TGTGCCAGCAGACCCCCGGAAGGGGGAAAGTACGAGCAGTACTTC
D: TRBD1; size: -; J: TRBJ1-1; V: TRBV2; CDR3: CASSVTGKVSEAFF; DNA: TGTGCCAGCAGCGTGACAGGGAAAGTATCTGAAGCTTTCTTT
D: TRBD2; size: few; J: TRBJ2-3; V: TRBV9; CDR3: CASGNGGASDTQYF; DNA: TGTGCCAGCGGAAACGGGGGGGCGTCAGATACGCAGTATTTT
D: TRBD1; size: few; J: TRBJ2-7; V: TRBV28; CDR3: CASSSRDRLSEQYF; DNA: TGTGCCAGCAGTTCCCGGGACAGGTTAAGCGAGCAGTACTTC
D: TRBD2; size: few; J: TRBJ2-3; V: TRBV9; CDR3: CASSISGRSTDTQYF; DNA: TGTGCCAGCAGCATTAGCGGGAGGAGCACAGATACGCAGTATTTT
D: TRBD2; size: -; J: TRBJ2-3; V: TRBV5-4; CDR3: CASSFPRGGRTDTQYF; DNA: TGTGCCAGCAGCTTCCCGCGGGGGGGCAGGACAGATACGCAGTATTTT
D: TRBD1; size: few; J: TRBJ2-2; V: TRBV25-1; CDR3: CASSGPGTGITGELFF; DNA: TGTGCCAGCAGTGGGCCAGGGACAGGGATTACCGGGGAGCTGTTTTTT
D: TRBD2; size: few; J: TRBJ2-7; V: TRBV9; CDR3: CASSVGLAGYEQYF; DNA: TGTGCCAGCAGCGTGGGACTAGCGGGGTACGAGCAGTACTTC
D: -; size: few; J: TRBJ1-2; V: TRBV28; CDR3: CASVTGYYGYTF; DNA: TGTGCCAGCGTAACAGGCTACTATGGCTACACCTTC
D: -; size: few; J: TRBJ1-4; V: TRBV6-1; CDR3: CASSGYKATNEKLFF; DNA: TGTGCCAGCAGTGGATACAAAGCAACTAATGAAAAACTGTTTTTT
D: -; size: few; J: TRBJ2-5; V: TRBV15; CDR3: CATSRGSGPETQYF; DNA: TGTGCCACCAGCAGAGGATCGGGTCCAGAGACCCAGTACTTC
D: TRBD1; size: -; J: TRBJ2-2; V: TRBV27; CDR3: CASRRQGTGELFF; DNA: TGTGCCAGCAGGAGACAGGGTACCGGGGAGCTGTTTTTT
D: TRBD1; size: few; J: TRBJ2-7; V: TRBV5-1; CDR3: CASARGSGQGYEQYF; DNA: TGCGCCAGCGCCCGGGGATCGGGACAGGGGTACGAGCAGTACTTC
D: -; size: -; J: TRBJ2-7; V: TRBV6-5; CDR3: CASSYRPTSYEQYF; DNA: TGTGCCAGCAGTTACCGTCCGACTTCCTACGAGCAGTACTTT
D: -; size: few; J: TRBJ1-6; V: TRBV11-3; CDR3: CASSLGQLNSPLHF; DNA: TGTGCCAGCAGCCTGGGACAACTTAATTCACCCCTCCACTTT
D: -; size: few; J: TRBJ2-3; V: TRBV11-2; CDR3: CASSSPAADTQYF; DNA: TGTGCCAGCAGCTCACCCGCAGCGGATACGCAGTATTTT
D: TRBD1; size: few; J: TRBJ1-2; V: TRBV25-1; CDR3: CASSDRQGVNYGYTF; DNA: TGTGCCAGCAGTGATCGACAGGGAGTAAACTATGGCTACACCTTC
D: TRBD1; size: few; J: TRBJ1-3; V: TRBV7-6; CDR3: CASSLVQGAGGNTIYF; DNA: TGTGCCAGCAGTCTTGTACAGGGGGCGGGTGGAAACACCATATATTTT
D: -; size: -; J: TRBJ2-6; V: TRBV21-1; CDR3: CASRYGRNPDRGPSGANVLTF; DNA: TGTGCCAGCAGATACGGCCGAAACCCTGACAGGGGGCCATCTGGGGCCAACGTCCTGACTTTC
D: -; size: few; J: TRBJ1-1; V: TRBV29-1; CDR3: CSGAGARITEAFF; DNA: TGCAGCGGGGCAGGGGCTAGAATCACTGAAGCTTTCTTT
D: -; size: -; J: TRBJ2-3; V: TRBV30; CDR3: CAWSVGSGGTDTQYF; DNA: TGTGCCTGGAGTGTAGGGTCAGGGGGCACAGATACGCAGTATTTT
D: TRBD2; size: few; J: TRBJ2-1; V: TRBV5-4; CDR3: CASSPGTSGGNEQFF; DNA: TGTGCCAGCAGCCCCGGGACTAGCGGGGGTAATGAGCAGTTCTTC
D: TRBD1; size: -; J: TRBJ1-4; V: TRBV29-1; CDR3: CSVEGGTGEKLFF; DNA: TGCAGCGTTGAAGGCGGGACAGGTGAAAAACTGTTTTTT
D: TRBD1; size: -; J: TRBJ1-3; V: TRBV6-1; CDR3: CASSDGTGGNTIYF; DNA: TGTGCCAGCAGTGATGGGACAGGGGGAAACACCATATATTTT
D: -; size: -; J: TRBJ1-2; V: TRBV19; CDR3: CASNNRASYNYGYTF; DNA: TGTGCCAGTAATAACAGGGCCTCTTATAACTATGGCTACACCTTC
D: -; size: few; J: TRBJ2-2; V: TRBV4-1; CDR3: CASSQGRAKTGELFF; DNA: TGCGCCAGCAGCCAAGGGCGGGCAAAGACCGGGGAGCTGTTTTTT
D: TRBD1; size: -; J: TRBJ1-1; V: TRBV6-5; CDR3: CASTTGGRTEAFF; DNA: TGTGCCAGCACTACAGGGGGCAGGACTGAAGCTTTCTTT
D: -; size: -; J: TRBJ1-4; V: TRBV4-3; CDR3: CASSQDGSATNEKLFF; DNA: TGCGCCAGCAGCCAAGATGGGAGTGCAACTAATGAAAAACTGTTTTTT
D: TRBD1; size: -; J: TRBJ1-1; V: TRBV28; CDR3: CAATARTGDTEAFF; DNA: TGTGCCGCGACTGCCCGCACAGGGGACACTGAAGCTTTCTTT
D: TRBD1; size: few; J: TRBJ1-5; V: TRBV27; CDR3: CASSFRDRADNQPQHF; DNA: TGTGCCAGCAGTTTCCGGGACAGGGCCGACAATCAGCCCCAGCATTTT
D: TRBD1; size: -; J: TRBJ2-2; V: TRBV28; CDR3: CASSSGQGEIRELFF; DNA: TGTGCCAGCAGTTCCGGACAGGGGGAAATAAGGGAGCTGTTTTTT
D: -; size: few; J: TRBJ2-3; V: TRBV18; CDR3: CASSPRQGSTDTQYF; DNA: TGTGCCAGCTCACCCCGCCAGGGGAGCACAGATACGCAGTATTTT
D: TRBD1; size: -; J: TRBJ1-1; V: TRBV7-9; CDR3: CASSRKGQGSDEAFF; DNA: TGTGCCAGCAGCCGGAAGGGACAGGGATCGGATGAAGCTTTCTTT
D: -; size: few; J: TRBJ2-5; V: TRBV11-1; CDR3: CASSFGQQETQYF; DNA: TGTGCCAGCAGCTTCGGACAGCAAGAGACCCAGTACTTC
D: -; size: few; J: TRBJ2-2; V: TRBV5-4; CDR3: CASSFRAANTGELFF; DNA: TGTGCCAGCAGCTTCAGGGCCGCGAACACCGGGGAGCTGTTTTTT
D: TRBD2; size: few; J: TRBJ2-1; V: TRBV28; CDR3: CASRLTSGRGEQFF; DNA: TGTGCCAGCAGGCTTACTAGCGGGAGGGGCGAGCAGTTCTTC
D: -; size: few; J: TRBJ2-6; V: TRBV28; CDR3: CASNNLGESGANVLTF; DNA: TGTGCCAGCAACAACCTTGGGGAGTCCGGGGCCAACGTCCTGACTTTC
D: TRBD1; size: -; J: TRBJ1-1; V: TRBV5-6; CDR3: CASSFWDRGINIEAFF; DNA: TGTGCCAGCAGCTTTTGGGACAGGGGAATTAATATTGAAGCTTTCTTT
D: TRBD1; size: -; J: TRBJ1-2; V: TRBV19; CDR3: CASTNGGTGDSYGYTF; DNA: TGTGCCAGTACCAATGGAGGGACAGGGGATAGCTATGGCTACACCTTC
D: TRBD2; size: -; J: TRBJ2-3; V: TRBV4-3; CDR3: CASSRFSGGSTDTQYF; DNA: TGCGCCAGCAGCCGGTTTAGCGGGGGGTCCACAGATACGCAGTATTTT
D: -; size: few; J: TRBJ1-6; V: TRBV4-1; CDR3: CASSQGDINNSPLHF; DNA: TGCGCCAGCAGCCAAGGGGACATTAATAATTCACCCCTCCACTTT
D: -; size: -; J: TRBJ1-1; V: TRBV6-5; CDR3: CASSYSAGGTEAFF; DNA: TGTGCCAGCAGTTACTCGGCGGGGGGGACTGAAGCTTTCTTT
D: TRBD1; size: few; J: TRBJ1-1; V: TRBV6-4; CDR3: CASIFGTVTEAFF; DNA: TGTGCCAGCATATTTGGGACAGTTACTGAAGCTTTCTTT
D: -; size: few; J: TRBJ2-7; V: TRBV5-1; CDR3: CASSLVGGVFYEQYF; DNA: TGCGCCAGCAGCTTGGTAGGCGGTGTCTTCTACGAGCAGTACTTC
D: -; size: -; J: TRBJ1-2; V: TRBV25-1; CDR3: CASSETAGRYGYTF; DNA: TGTGCCAGCAGTGAAACAGCGGGGCGCTATGGCTACACCTTC
D: -; size: -; J: TRBJ2-7; V: TRBV27; CDR3: CASSPDPSSYEQYF; DNA: TGTGCCAGCAGTCCTGATCCTAGCTCCTACGAGCAGTACTTC
D: -; size: -; J: TRBJ2-7; V: TRBV7-9; CDR3: CASSLRGGAYEQYF; DNA: TGTGCCAGCAGCTTGAGGGGGGGAGCCTACGAGCAGTACTTC
D: TRBD1; size: -; J: TRBJ2-6; V: TRBV28; CDR3: CASSSTGAGANVLTF; DNA: TGTGCCAGCAGTTCCACAGGGGCTGGGGCCAACGTCCTGACTTTC
D: -; size: -; J: TRBJ1-1; V: TRBV19; CDR3: CASTSSQGGGTEAFF; DNA: TGTGCCAGTACCTCAAGTCAGGGAGGGGGCACTGAAGCTTTCTTT